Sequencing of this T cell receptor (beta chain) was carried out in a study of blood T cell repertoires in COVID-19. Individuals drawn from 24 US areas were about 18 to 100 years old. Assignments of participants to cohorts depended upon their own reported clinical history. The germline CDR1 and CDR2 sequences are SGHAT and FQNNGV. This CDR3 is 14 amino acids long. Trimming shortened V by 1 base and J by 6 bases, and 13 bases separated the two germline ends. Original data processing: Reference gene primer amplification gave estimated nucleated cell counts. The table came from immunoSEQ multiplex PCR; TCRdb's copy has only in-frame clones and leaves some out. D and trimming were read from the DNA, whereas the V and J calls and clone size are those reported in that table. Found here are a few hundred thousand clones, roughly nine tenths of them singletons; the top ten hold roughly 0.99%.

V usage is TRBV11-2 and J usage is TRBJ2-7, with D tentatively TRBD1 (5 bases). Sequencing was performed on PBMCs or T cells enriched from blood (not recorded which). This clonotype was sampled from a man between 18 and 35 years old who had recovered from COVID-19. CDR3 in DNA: TGTGCCAGCAGCTTAGTGGAGACAGCCATCGAGCAGTACTTC. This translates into CASSLVETAIEQYF.